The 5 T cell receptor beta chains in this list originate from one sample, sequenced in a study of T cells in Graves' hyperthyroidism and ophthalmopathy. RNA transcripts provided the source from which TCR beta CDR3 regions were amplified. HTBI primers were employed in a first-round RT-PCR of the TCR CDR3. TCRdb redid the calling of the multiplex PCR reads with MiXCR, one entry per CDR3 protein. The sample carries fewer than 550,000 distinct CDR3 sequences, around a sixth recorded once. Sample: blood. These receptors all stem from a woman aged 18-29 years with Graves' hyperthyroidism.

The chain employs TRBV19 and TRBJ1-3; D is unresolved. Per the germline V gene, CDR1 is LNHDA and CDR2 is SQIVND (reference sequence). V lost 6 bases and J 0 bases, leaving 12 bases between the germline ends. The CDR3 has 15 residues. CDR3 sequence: CASSPTGFSGNTIYF. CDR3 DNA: TGTGCCAGTAGCCCGACGGGATTCTCTGGAAACACCATATATTTT. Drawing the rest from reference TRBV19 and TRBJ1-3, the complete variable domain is DGGITQSPKYLFRKEGQNVTLSCEQNLNHDAMYWYRQDPGQGLRLIYYSQIVNDFQKGDIAEGYSVSREKKESFPLTVTSAQKNPTAFYLCASSPTGFSGNTIYFGEGSWLTVV.

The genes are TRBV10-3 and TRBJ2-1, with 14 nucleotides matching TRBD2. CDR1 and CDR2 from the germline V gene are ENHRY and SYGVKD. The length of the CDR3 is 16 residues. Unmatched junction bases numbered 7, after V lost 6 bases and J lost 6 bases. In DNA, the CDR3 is TGTGCCATCAGCTCCGGGACTAGCGGGAGCCGCAATGAGCAGTTCTTC. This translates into CAISSGTSGSRNEQFF.

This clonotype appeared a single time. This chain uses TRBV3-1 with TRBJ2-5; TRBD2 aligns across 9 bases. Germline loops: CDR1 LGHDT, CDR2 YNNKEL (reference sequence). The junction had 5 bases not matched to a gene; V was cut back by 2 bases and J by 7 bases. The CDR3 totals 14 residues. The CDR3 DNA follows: TGTGCCAGCAGCCAACGACCAGCGGGGGGGACCCAGTACTTC. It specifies CASSQRPAGGTQYF.

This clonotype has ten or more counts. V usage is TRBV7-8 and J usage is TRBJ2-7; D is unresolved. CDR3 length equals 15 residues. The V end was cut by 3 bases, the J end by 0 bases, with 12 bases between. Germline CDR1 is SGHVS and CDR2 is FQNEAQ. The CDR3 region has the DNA TGTGCCAGCAGCTTTTTCGTGATGGGCTCCTACGAGCAGTACTTC. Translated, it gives CASSFFVMGSYEQYF.

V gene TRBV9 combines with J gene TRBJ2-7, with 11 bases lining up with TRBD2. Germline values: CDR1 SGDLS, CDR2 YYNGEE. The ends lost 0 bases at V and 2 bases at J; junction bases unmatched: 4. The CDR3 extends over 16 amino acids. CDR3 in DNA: TGTGCCAGCAGCGTAGATCCTAGCGGGGGGACCTACGAGCAGTACTTC. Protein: CASSVDPSGGTYEQYF.